This is a list of T cell receptor beta chains from one sample in a study of blood T cell repertoires in COVID-19. Sequenced by immunoSEQ multiplex PCR; TCRdb stores in-frame clones only, minus some. This sample has about 220,000 clones, with 80% to 90% found just once. Material: PBMCs or T cells enriched from blood (not recorded which). These receptors originate from a woman aged 45-65 years who had been exposed to COVID-19. Each CDR3 is given with its conserved first and last residue. A D gene is named only where the DNA matches it firmly. The size field is filled for only some rows; it gives once, few, many or a size class.

j_gene: TRBJ1-5
abundance: -
v_gene: TRBV24-1
d_gene: -
CDR3aa: CATSDSGPSNQPQHF
CDR3nt: TGTGCCACCAGTGATTCTGGCCCTAGCAATCAGCCCCAGCATTTT

j_gene: TRBJ2-2
abundance: few
v_gene: TRBV10-3
d_gene: -
CDR3aa: CAISDRIGGPSTGELFF
CDR3nt: TGTGCCATCAGTGATCGAATCGGGGGACCCTCAACCGGGGAGCTGTTTTTT

j_gene: TRBJ1-2
abundance: -
v_gene: TRBV13
d_gene: TRBD1
CDR3aa: CASSSRQGALGYTF
CDR3nt: TGTGCCAGCAGCTCCAGACAGGGGGCGCTTGGCTACACCTTC

j_gene: TRBJ1-1
abundance: -
v_gene: TRBV28
d_gene: -
CDR3aa: CASSFGDTATEAFF
CDR3nt: TGTGCCAGCAGTTTCGGGGACACCGCCACTGAAGCTTTCTTT

j_gene: TRBJ2-7
abundance: -
v_gene: TRBV5-6
d_gene: TRBD1
CDR3aa: CASSYSGTGINEQYF
CDR3nt: TGTGCCAGCAGCTACTCCGGGACAGGGATCAACGAGCAGTACTTC

j_gene: TRBJ1-3
abundance: -
v_gene: TRBV29-1
d_gene: -
CDR3aa: CSVEDLSSGNTIYF
CDR3nt: TGCAGCGTTGAAGACCTCTCCTCTGGAAACACCATATATTTT

j_gene: TRBJ2-1
abundance: -
v_gene: TRBV7-9
d_gene: TRBD2
CDR3aa: CASSSTGGSSNNEQFF
CDR3nt: TGTGCCAGCAGCTCTACGGGGGGGAGCAGTAACAATGAGCAGTTCTTC

j_gene: TRBJ1-2
abundance: -
v_gene: TRBV25-1
d_gene: TRBD1
CDR3aa: CASSLDDRVIGYTF
CDR3nt: TGTGCCAGCAGTCTCGACGACAGGGTCATTGGCTACACCTTC

j_gene: TRBJ2-7
abundance: many
v_gene: TRBV9
d_gene: TRBD2
CDR3aa: CASSPGLASYEQYF
CDR3nt: TGTGCCAGCAGCCCGGGACTAGCGAGCTACGAGCAGTACTTC

j_gene: TRBJ2-1
abundance: -
v_gene: TRBV11-2
d_gene: -
CDR3aa: CASSLVSVATYNYNEQFF
CDR3nt: TGTGCCAGCAGCTTAGTCTCCGTAGCGACGTACAACTACAATGAGCAGTTCTTC

j_gene: TRBJ1-1
abundance: -
v_gene: TRBV7-9
d_gene: -
CDR3aa: CASTYRDIGGGTEAFF
CDR3nt: TGTGCCAGCACCTACCGGGACATAGGCGGAGGCACTGAAGCTTTCTTT

j_gene: TRBJ1-1
abundance: -
v_gene: TRBV7-8
d_gene: -
CDR3aa: CASSPRHWGVNTEAFF
CDR3nt: TGTGCCAGCAGCCCCCGTCACTGGGGGGTGAACACTGAAGCTTTCTTT

j_gene: TRBJ1-5
abundance: -
v_gene: TRBV6-1
d_gene: TRBD1
CDR3aa: CASSEQGAANQPQHF
CDR3nt: TGTGCCAGCAGTGAACAGGGGGCCGCCAATCAGCCCCAGCATTTT

j_gene: TRBJ1-2
abundance: once
v_gene: TRBV5-1
d_gene: -
CDR3aa: CASSLAIGGDGYTF
CDR3nt: TGCGCCAGCAGCTTGGCCATTGGGGGGGATGGCTACACCTTC

j_gene: TRBJ1-2
abundance: -
v_gene: TRBV7-8
d_gene: TRBD1
CDR3aa: CASSISLDRGGYTF
CDR3nt: TGTGCCAGCAGCATCAGCCTCGACAGGGGTGGCTACACCTTC

j_gene: TRBJ1-5
abundance: -
v_gene: TRBV7-2
d_gene: -
CDR3aa: CASSFDPGGHQPQHF
CDR3nt: TGTGCCAGCAGCTTTGACCCGGGAGGGCATCAGCCCCAGCATTTT

j_gene: TRBJ1-2
abundance: -
v_gene: TRBV19
d_gene: -
CDR3aa: CASSQTNGGYTF
CDR3nt: TGTGCCAGTAGTCAAACGAACGGGGGCTACACCTTC

j_gene: TRBJ1-1
abundance: -
v_gene: TRBV5-1
d_gene: -
CDR3aa: CASSLSPGNTEAFF
CDR3nt: TGCGCCAGCAGCTTGTCTCCAGGGAACACTGAAGCTTTCTTT

j_gene: TRBJ1-1
abundance: -
v_gene: TRBV28
d_gene: -
CDR3aa: CASSRGGAFAFF
CDR3nt: TGTGCCAGCAGCCGGGGCGGGGCTTTTGCTTTCTTT

j_gene: TRBJ2-3
abundance: -
v_gene: TRBV5-1
d_gene: -
CDR3aa: CASSLGQHTDTQYF
CDR3nt: TGCGCCAGCAGCTTGGGACAGCACACAGATACGCAGTATTTT

j_gene: TRBJ2-3
abundance: -
v_gene: TRBV2
d_gene: TRBD2
CDR3aa: CASRLAGLSTDTQYF
CDR3nt: TGTGCCAGCAGATTAGCGGGGCTCAGCACAGATACGCAGTATTTT

j_gene: TRBJ2-1
abundance: few
v_gene: TRBV6-6
d_gene: -
CDR3aa: CASSAPGLFNEQFF
CDR3nt: TGTGCCAGCAGTGCCCCGGGACTCTTCAATGAGCAGTTCTTC

j_gene: TRBJ1-5
abundance: -
v_gene: TRBV27
d_gene: TRBD1
CDR3aa: CASSAQGAKGQPQHF
CDR3nt: TGTGCCAGCAGTGCACAGGGGGCGAAGGGGCAGCCCCAGCATTTT

j_gene: TRBJ1-2
abundance: -
v_gene: TRBV15
d_gene: TRBD1
CDR3aa: CATSGRQGLANYGYTF
CDR3nt: TGTGCCACCAGCGGAAGACAGGGACTTGCTAACTATGGCTACACCTTC

j_gene: TRBJ2-2
abundance: -
v_gene: TRBV18
d_gene: -
CDR3aa: CASSPRRQINTGELFF
CDR3nt: TGTGCCAGCTCACCAAGGAGACAGATTAACACCGGGGAGCTGTTTTTT

j_gene: TRBJ1-1
abundance: few
v_gene: TRBV12-3/TRBV12-4
d_gene: -
CDR3aa: CASSLNFEAFF
CDR3nt: TGTGCCAGCAGTTTAAACTTTGAAGCTTTCTTT

j_gene: TRBJ2-3
abundance: -
v_gene: TRBV28
d_gene: TRBD2
CDR3aa: CASSRAGGRTDTQYF
CDR3nt: TGTGCCAGCAGCCGAGCGGGGGGCAGGACAGATACACAGTATTTT

j_gene: TRBJ1-5
abundance: -
v_gene: TRBV27
d_gene: -
CDR3aa: CASSFSSGSHQPQHF
CDR3nt: TGTGCCAGCAGTTTTAGTTCGGGGTCGCATCAGCCCCAGCATTTT

j_gene: TRBJ1-2
abundance: -
v_gene: TRBV6-5
d_gene: -
CDR3aa: CASSLQGPSNYGYTF
CDR3nt: TGTGCCAGCAGTTTACAGGGACCCTCCAACTATGGCTACACCTTC

j_gene: TRBJ1-2
abundance: -
v_gene: TRBV4-3
d_gene: -
CDR3aa: CASSQDRERGYTF
CDR3nt: TGCGCCAGCAGCCAAGATCGGGAGCGTGGCTACACCTTC

j_gene: TRBJ1-2
abundance: -
v_gene: TRBV5-4
d_gene: -
CDR3aa: CASSTTVYYGYTF
CDR3nt: TGTGCCAGCAGCACAACAGTTTACTATGGCTACACCTTC

j_gene: TRBJ2-3
abundance: -
v_gene: TRBV5-1
d_gene: -
CDR3aa: CASSRQLGTSTDTQYF
CDR3nt: TGCGCCAGCAGCAGGCAACTAGGGACTAGCACAGATACGCAGTATTTT

j_gene: TRBJ2-1
abundance: few
v_gene: TRBV7-8
d_gene: -
CDR3aa: CASSLAVASRNEQFF
CDR3nt: TGTGCCAGCAGCTTAGCGGTTGCGTCCCGGAATGAGCAGTTCTTC